Following are 29 T cell receptor beta chains from one sample sequenced in a study of post-analysis software for immune sequencing data. Findings of the study overall: TRBV5-6, TRBV5-1 and TRBV20-1 belonged to a set of about five TRBV segments that were more frequent in patients than controls.

These TCRs are of unknown antigen specificity. Unique molecular identifiers were present in the TCR beta cDNA libraries. TCRdb analysed the PCR reads with MiXCR anew, one entry per CDR3 protein. The data show some 450,000 distinct CDR3 sequences, under 55% seen once. The source material was blood. Receptor source: a girl aged 5 to 17 with multiple sclerosis.

The CDR3 DNA reads as TGCAGCGTTGAACAGGGAAGGGACACTGAAGCTTTCTTT. Its translation is CSVEQGRDTEAFF. This chain joins TRBV29-1 and TRBJ1-1; TRBD1 might be the D (5 bases). CDR1 is SQVTM and CDR2 is ANQGSEA in the germline V gene. CDR3 size: 13 residues. V was shortened by 2 bases and J by 3 bases, with 10 bases between the two germline ends.

This clonotype occurred once. A junction boundary mismatches the germline segment, possibly from a read error. The gene calls are TRBV7-2 and TRBJ2-1, with D unresolved. The CDR3 covers 14 residues. Germline V lookup: CDR1 SGHTA, CDR2 FQGNSA. CDR3 bases: TGTGCCAGCAGCTTATTGACCTCCTACAATGGGCAGTTCTTC. It encodes CASSLLTSYNGQFF.

The chain couples TRBV7-8 to TRBJ2-4, with D unclear. The V and J ends lost 1 base and 1 base respectively, with 8 bases between them. CDR3 size: 15 residues. Germline V CDR1 and CDR2: SGHVS, FQNEAQ. The chain's CDR3 is CASSLVTGAKNIQYF. CDR3 DNA: TGTGCCAGCAGCTTAGTTACCGGGGCCAAAAACATTCAGTACTTC.

This clonotype was counted a single time. This chain joins TRBV9 and TRBJ2-1, with D maybe TRBD1 (5 bases). Per the germline V gene, CDR1 is SGDLS and CDR2 is YYNGEE. Trimming cost V 5 bases and J 5 bases, with 17 bases left between them. The CDR3 is made up of 15 amino acids. CDR3 sequence: CASSRSGQQDNEQFF. In DNA form, the CDR3 reads TGTGCCAGCAGTAGATCAGGGCAGCAAGACAATGAGCAGTTCTTC.

This clonotype was detected once. The V gene is TRBV7-6, the J gene TRBJ2-5; tentatively, D is TRBD2 (5 bases). The J call is doubtful: the DNA matches TRBJ2-7 better. CDR1 is SGHVS, CDR2 FNYEAQ, per germline. CDR3 length equals 16 residues. The CDR3 spells CASSPTMGRRSYEQYF. CDR3 sequence (DNA): TGTGCCAGCAGCCCAACAATGGGGAGACGGTCCTACGAGCAGTACTTC.

This clonotype was observed many times. The chain uses TRBV28 and TRBJ1-5; no definite D call. Trimming took 5 bases from V and 0 from J, leaving 17 bases between them. Germline V gene sequence: CDR1 MDHEN, CDR2 SYDVKM. The length of the CDR3 is 17 residues. This CDR3 reads CASSRFGEGISNQPQHF. The CDR3 DNA follows: TGTGCCAGCAGTCGTTTCGGTGAGGGTATTAGCAATCAGCCCCAGCATTTT.

Comments on this clonotype: No DNA is shown, since the ends of the CDR3 on it are uncertain; the CDR3 is the one TCRdb lists. This chain joins TRBV6-1 and TRBJ2-1. Germline CDR1 MNHNS, CDR2 SASEGT. The CDR3 is 16 amino acids long, termini counted. CDR3: CASSVAAGTSYNERFF.

The V and J genes are TRBV4-2 and TRBJ2-6; D is possibly TRBD1 (6 bases). CDR3 length: 18 amino acids. V dropped 1 base and J dropped 4 bases, with 17 bases sitting between them. Germline V gene sequence: CDR1 LGHNA, CDR2 YNFKEQ. CDR3 sequence: CASSQATGSASGANVLTF. The CDR3 nucleotides are TGTGCCAGCAGCCAAGCAACAGGGAGTGCGTCAGGGGCCAACGTCCTGACTTTC.

The chain is built from TRBV4-1 and TRBJ2-5; tentatively, D is TRBD1 (6 bases). Germline loops: CDR1 MGHRA, CDR2 YSYEKL. The ends were cut back, 4 bases at V and 4 bases at J, with 22 bases in the middle. This CDR3 contains 17 residues. This chain's CDR3 is CASSRWDTLVVPETQYF. The CDR3 bases are TGCGCCAGCAGCCGTTGGGACACCCTTGTTGTCCCAGAGACCCAGTACTTC.

The chain employs TRBV10-3 and TRBJ1-2, with no clear D. CDR1 ENHRY and CDR2 SYGVKD come from the germline V gene. The length of the CDR3 is 12 residues. V lost 9 bases and J 4 bases, leaving 12 bases between the germline ends. The CDR3 DNA reads TGTGCCATGCGAACAGATACCTATGGCTACACCTTC. It specifies CAMRTDTYGYTF.

The genes are TRBV7-2 and TRBJ1-1; TRBD1 might be the D (5 bases). V was trimmed by 5 bases and J by 5 bases, leaving 15 bases between them. The germline V gene has CDR1 SGHTA and CDR2 FQGNSA. This CDR3 has 14 amino acids. DNA of the CDR3: TGTGCCAGCAGCCAGACACCGGAGGGGACTGAAGCTTTCTTT. The encoded protein is CASSQTPEGTEAFF.

The chain recombines TRBV20-1 with TRBJ1-1, with a possible D match to TRBD1 (6 bases). Germline V lookup: CDR1 DFQATT, CDR2 SNEGSKA (reference sequence). The V end was cut by 0 bases, the J end by 1 base, with 12 bases between. The CDR3 runs to 15 residues. This CDR3 is CSARDGGRGNTEAFF. Here the CDR3 DNA reads TGCAGTGCTAGAGATGGGGGCAGGGGGAACACTGAAGCTTTCTTT.

This clonotype was detected many times. V usage is TRBV20-1 and J usage is TRBJ2-1; D perhaps matches TRBD2 (6 bases). Germline V CDR1 and CDR2: DFQATT, SNEGSKA (reference sequence). V was trimmed by 3 bases and J by 8 bases, leaving 20 bases between them. CDR3 length: 15 amino acids. CDR3 sequence (DNA): TGCAGTGCTAGGTTTAGCGGCGCCCCTATGGATGAGCAGTTCTTC. Its translation is CSARFSGAPMDEQFF.

This chain joins TRBV28 and TRBJ2-4; D unclear. This CDR3 spans 14 amino acids. V shed 6 bases and J shed 2 bases, with 11 bases lying between them. The germline CDR1 and CDR2 sequences are MDHEN and SYDVKM. DNA for the CDR3: TGTGCCAGCAGGGCAGCCGCCCCCAAAAACATTCAGTACTTC. Translating it yields CASRAAAPKNIQYF.

The chain joins TRBV13 to TRBJ2-4, with D unclear. The V gene's germline CDR1 is PRHDT and CDR2 FYEKMQ (reference sequence). This CDR3 has 15 amino acids. Trimming took off 4 bases at V and 0 bases at J, with 10 bases between the two ends. The CDR3 protein is CASSSTWIAKNIQYF. The DNA of the CDR3 is TGTGCCAGCAGCTCAACATGGATAGCCAAAAACATTCAGTACTTC. The full variable domain, completed using reference TRBV13 and TRBJ2-4, is AAGVIQSPRHLIKEKRETATLKCYPIPRHDTVYWYQQGPGQDPQFLISFYEKMQSDKGSIPDRFSAQQFSDYHSELNMSSLELGDSALYFCASSSTWIAKNIQYFGAGTRLSVL.

On this clonotype: An end of the junction differs from the germline gene, which may be a read error. This sequence joins TRBV14 and TRBJ2-7; unclear D gene. Germline CDR1 and CDR2: SGHDN and FVKESK. CDR3 length: 15 residues. DNA of the CDR3: TGTGCCTGCAGCCAAGATTGGTCCTCTATATACGAGCAGTACTTC. Amino acid sequence: CACSQDWSSIYEQYF.

This clonotype was seen more than once but under ten times. The chain couples TRBV2 to TRBJ2-7; D might be TRBD2 (6 bases). V dropped 2 bases and J dropped 6 bases, with 11 bases sitting between them. Germline-derived CDR1 and CDR2 are SNHLY and FYNNEI. The length of the CDR3 is 13 residues. The CDR3 region has the DNA TGTGCCAGCAGTGAACGGGAGCCCGGCGAGCAGTACTTC. Its translation: CASSEREPGEQYF. Full variable domain (outside the CDR3, taken from reference TRBV2 and TRBJ2-7): EPEVTQTPSHQVTQMGQEVILRCVPISNHLYFYWYRQILGQKVEFLVSFYNNEISEKSEIFDDQFSVERPDGSNFTLKIRSTKLEDSAMYFCASSEREPGEQYFGPGTRLTVT.

This clonotype was found many times. The V call is TRBV25-1, the J call TRBJ2-1; TRBD1 matches at 9 bases. V was pared by 8 bases and J by 3 bases, with 14 bases of the junction left unmatched. The CDR3 spans 17 residues. Germline values: CDR1 MGHDK, CDR2 SYGVNS. CDR3 nucleotide sequence: TGTGCCAGCTCCGGGACAGGGTACGCCGTCGGCTACAATGAGCAGTTCTTC. It is translated as CASSGTGYAVGYNEQFF. Full variable domain (remainder filled in from reference TRBV25-1 and TRBJ2-1): EADIYQTPRYLVIGTGKKITLECSQTMGHDKMYWYQQDPGMELHLIHYSYGVNSTEKGDLSSESTVSRIRTEHFPLTLESARPSHTSQYLCASSGTGYAVGYNEQFFGPGTRLTVL.

This clonotype has only a few counts. The rearrangement links TRBV6-5 to TRBJ2-6, with TRBD1 matching over 7 bases. CDR3 length equals 16 residues. Looked up from germline, CDR1 is MNHEY and CDR2 is SVGAGI. V gave up 6 bases and J gave up 3 bases; unmatched junction bases: 8. The CDR3 sequence is CASSTTGTDGANVLTF. The CDR3 DNA follows: TGTGCCAGCAGCACAACAGGGACAGATGGGGCCAACGTCCTGACTTTC.

About this clonotype itself: One end of the junction fails to match germline, which may point to a read error. The V and J genes are TRBV3-1 and TRBJ2-3; D unresolved. This CDR3 is 13 amino acids long. Per germline, CDR1 LGHDT and CDR2 YNNKEL (reference sequence). CDR3 sequence reads: CASSQNSRDTQYF. CDR3 sequence (DNA): TGTGCCAGCAGCCAAAACAGCAGAGATACGCAGTATTTT.

Only a few counts were recorded for this clonotype. This chain links TRBV12-3 or TRBV12-4 with TRBJ2-1; a possible D gene is TRBD1 (6 bases). The CDR3 loop spans 15 amino acids. V was trimmed by 6 bases and J by 2 bases, leaving 14 bases between them. The CDR3 DNA reads as TGTGCCAGCAGCCTACAGGACAGTACCTACAATGAGCAGTTCTTC. This codes for CASSLQDSTYNEQFF.

The genes are TRBV18 and TRBJ1-5; 9 bases match TRBD1. V shed 3 bases, J shed 2 bases, and the junction held 8 bases outside the gene matches. The CDR3 consists of 17 residues. Per germline, CDR1 KGHSH and CDR2 LQKENI. The CDR3 spells CASSPFPRTGGNQPQHF. The CDR3 bases are TGTGCCAGCTCACCTTTCCCCAGGACAGGGGGCAATCAGCCCCAGCATTTT.

The chain employs TRBV13 and TRBJ2-1; 14 nucleotides agree with TRBD2. This CDR3 has 15 residues. Looked up from germline, CDR1 is PRHDT and CDR2 is FYEKMQ (reference sequence). V lost 4 bases to trimming and J lost 8 bases; unmatched junction nucleotides: 4. The CDR3 sequence is CASSSGTSGGDEQFF. CDR3 DNA: TGTGCCAGCAGCTCGGGGACTAGCGGGGGAGATGAGCAGTTCTTC.

The chain carries TRBV4-2 and TRBJ2-7; 8 bases line up with TRBD2. The V segment lost 2 bases and the J segment 1 base; nucleotides outside the gene matches: 10. CDR3 length: 17 amino acids. Germline V CDR1 and CDR2: LGHNA, YNFKEQ. CDR3: CASSQPGRALLSYEQYF. Here the CDR3 DNA reads TGTGCCAGCAGCCAACCCGGGAGGGCCCTTCTTTCCTACGAGCAGTACTTC.

V is TRBV6-2 or TRBV6-3 and J is TRBJ1-5; possible D gene TRBD1, 6 bases. Per germline, CDR1 MNHEY and CDR2 SVGEGT. With 4 bases removed from V and 2 bases from J, the gap between germline ends came to 15 bases. The CDR3 covers 16 residues. DNA of the CDR3: TGTGCCAGCAGTTTTCCAGGGGACGGGGGCAATCAGCCCCAGCATTTT. Its protein product is CASSFPGDGGNQPQHF.

In its sample, this clonotype was seen once. The chain links TRBV2 to TRBJ2-1, with no clear D. This CDR3 spans 11 amino acids. Trimming took 7 bases from V and 4 from J, leaving 5 bases between them. CDR1 is SNHLY, CDR2 FYNNEI, per germline. The CDR3 coding sequence is TGTGCCAGCAACATTTACAATGAGCAGTTCTTC. Translated, it gives CASNIYNEQFF.

CDR3 DNA sequence: TGTGCCAGCAGTTCCGGGACAGCCGGAAATTCACCCCTCCACTTT. This translates into CASSSGTAGNSPLHF. The chain joins TRBV12-3 or TRBV12-4 to TRBJ1-6, with 7 bases identical to TRBD1. The V gene end was trimmed by 4 bases and the J gene end by 7 bases; junction bases not matched to a gene: 7. CDR3 length equals 15 residues.

This clonotype has only a few counts. This chain joins TRBV11-1 and TRBJ2-3; no firm D call. Germline assignment: CDR1 SGHAT and CDR2 FQDESV (reference sequence). CDR3 size: 14 residues. Trimming cost V 3 bases and J 2 bases, with 9 bases left between them. CDR3 sequence reads: CASSFRRVTDTQYF. The CDR3 nucleotides read TGTGCCAGCAGCTTCCGGCGAGTCACAGATACGCAGTATTTT.

This clonotype was detected a few times. This chain connects TRBV4-3 to TRBJ2-5; 8 nucleotides agree with TRBD2. The end of the DNA is better explained by TRBJ2-7, so the J call may be wrong. The CDR3 extends over 16 amino acids. Germline assignment: CDR1 LGHNA and CDR2 YSLEER. CDR3 sequence: CASSQEISGMSYEQYF. CDR3 coding DNA: TGCGCCAGCAGCCAAGAAATTAGCGGGATGAGTTACGAGCAGTACTTC.